One and the same sample provided the 5 T cell receptor beta chains below, sequenced in a study of memory CD4+ T cells and cytomegalovirus serostatus. The assay was immunoSEQ multiplex PCR, and TCRdb's table has in-frame clones only and misses some. The sample has about 50,000 clones, 82% seen once. The sort gate was single viable CD3+CD4+CD8-CD45RO+ cells for memory CD4+ T cells. Source material: memory CD4+ T cells from blood. These receptors all come from an adult in good health and CMV-seronegative.

The rearrangement links TRBV7-2 to TRBJ1-5; possibly TRBD1 for D (5 bases). V was pared by 5 bases and J by 7 bases, with 15 bases between. Per germline, CDR1 SGHTA and CDR2 FQGNSA. There are 14 residues in the CDR3. The CDR3 nucleotides read TGTGCCAGCAGCCCCGGGACGGGAGGCCAGCCCCAGCATTTT. It yields the protein CASSPGTGGQPQHF.

This rearrangement joins TRBV6-5 to TRBJ1-1; D unresolved. The V end was cut by 0 bases, the J end by 5 bases, with 4 bases between. CDR3 length equals 12 residues. Germline V gives CDR1 MNHEY, CDR2 SVGAGI. The CDR3 nucleotides read TGTGCCAGCAGTTACTCGCGTACTGAAGCTTTCTTT. Residues: CASSYSRTEAFF.

The rearrangement joins TRBV6-6 to TRBJ1-5; D may be TRBD1 (6 bases). With 7 bases removed from V and 1 base from J, the gap between germline ends came to 11 bases. The CDR3 has 14 residues. CDR1 and CDR2 from the germline V gene are MNHNY and SVGAGI (reference sequence). This chain's CDR3 is CASNEQGSNQPQHF. The CDR3 nucleotides are TGTGCCAGCAATGAACAGGGAAGCAATCAGCCCCAGCATTTT.

J is TRBJ2-5 and V is TRBV19; 9 bases agree with TRBD1. In germline, CDR1 is LNHDA, CDR2 SQIVND (reference sequence). CDR3 size: 16 residues. With V trimmed by 1 base and J by 1 base, 4 bases remained unmatched. The CDR3 sequence: CASSIGRTGAQETQYF. Here the CDR3 DNA reads TGTGCCAGTAGTATAGGGAGGACAGGGGCCCAAGAGACCCAGTACTTC.

The gene calls are TRBV30 and TRBJ1-5; perhaps TRBD1 as D (6 bases). This CDR3 comprises 15 residues. Germline V gene lookup returns CDR1 GTSNPN and CDR2 SVGIG (reference sequence). V was cut by 3 bases and J by 0 bases, with 12 bases left in between. DNA of the CDR3: TGTGCCTGGAGCAAAGGACAGTATAGCAATCAGCCCCAGCATTTT. This encodes CAWSKGQYSNQPQHF.